Below are 29 T cell receptor beta chains sequenced from a single sample in a study of metastatic and nonmetastatic thyroid tumors. With MiXCR, TCRdb reprocessed the PCR reads. The data contain 16,000 or so clones, roughly 24% of them singletons. No patient received treatment before thyroid surgery. Material: tumor tissue. The receptors here all came from a male donor with papillary thyroid cancer or a benign thyroid nodule (not recorded which). Some clones in this sample may be carry-over from other donors' samples.

The gene calls are TRBV4-3 and TRBJ1-5, with D unresolved. This CDR3 comprises 15 residues. Trimming removed 0 bases from V and 4 bases from J, with 10 bases in between. Germline CDR1 LGHNA, CDR2 YSLEER. For the CDR3, the DNA is TGCGCCAGCAGCCAAGATCCGGACTCTAATCAGCCCCAGCATTTT. This encodes CASSQDPDSNQPQHF.

Many counts were recorded for this clone. The V call is TRBV11-2, the J call TRBJ2-5, with D unclear. Germline V gives CDR1 SGHAT, CDR2 FQNNGV. Between the trimmed V and J ends, which lost 1 base and 0 bases, there was a span of 3 bases. The CDR3 consists of 13 residues. CDR3 in amino acids: CASSLADQETQYF. In DNA form, the CDR3 reads TGTGCCAGCAGCTTAGCGGACCAAGAGACCCAGTACTTC. Together with reference TRBV11-2 and TRBJ2-5, the CDR3 gives the full variable domain: EAGVAQSPRYKIIEKRQSVAFWCNPISGHATLYWYQQILGQGPKLLIQFQNNGVVDDSQLPKDRFSAERLKGVDSTLKIQPAKLEDSAVYLCASSLADQETQYFGPGTRLLVL.

This clone has only a few counts. This chain uses TRBV5-1 with TRBJ1-1; 7 bases line up with TRBD1. Trimming removed 8 bases from V and 12 bases from J; junction bases left unmatched: 10. The CDR3 is made up of 11 amino acids. CDR1 SGHRS and CDR2 YFSETQ come from the germline V gene. The CDR3: CASSPGTETFF. The CDR3 DNA reads as TGCGCCAGTAGCCCTGGGACAGAAACTTTCTTT. Combining the CDR3 with reference TRBV5-1 and TRBJ1-1 gives the whole variable domain KAGVTQTPRYLIKTRGQQVTLSCSPISGHRSVSWYQQTPGQGLQFLFEYFSETQRNKGNFPGRFSGRQFSNSRSEMNVSTLELGDSALYLCASSPGTETFFGQGTRLTVV.

This clone has ten or more counts. This rearrangement joins TRBV25-1 to TRBJ1-2; D is undetermined. Trimming cost V 3 bases and J 8 bases, with 10 bases left between them. CDR3 length: 12 amino acids. The germline V gene has CDR1 MGHDK and CDR2 SYGVNS. CDR3 sequence: CASSDLTGGYTF. The CDR3 coding sequence is TGTGCCAGCAGTGACCTGACGGGCGGCTACACCTTC.

The gene calls are TRBV20-1 and TRBJ2-3; 7 bases agree with TRBD2. With V trimmed by 2 bases and J by 1 base, 6 bases remained unmatched. CDR3 length: 15 residues. CDR1 is DFQATT and CDR2 is SNEGSKA in the germline V gene (reference sequence). CDR3 sequence: CSARMREYGTDTQYF. DNA for the CDR3: TGCAGTGCTAGAATGCGGGAGTATGGCACAGATACGCAGTATTTT.

This clone was recorded many times. The chain employs TRBV14 and TRBJ1-1, with TRBD1 as a possible D gene (5 bases). With 2 bases removed from V and 5 bases from J, the gap between germline ends came to 21 bases. The CDR3 spans 17 residues. Germline V gene data show CDR1 as SGHDN and CDR2 as FVKESK. The CDR3 protein is CASSQLNGWDGWTEAFF. The CDR3, as DNA: TGTGCCAGCAGCCAACTTAACGGGTGGGACGGTTGGACTGAAGCTTTCTTT.

In this sample, this clone turned up many times. The junction does not match germline at one end; this may be a read error. The chain is built from TRBV30 and TRBJ2-3; unclear D gene. Germline-derived CDR1 and CDR2 are GTSNPN and SVGIG (reference sequence). CDR3 length: 15 residues. CDR3: CAWSALGLFTDMQYF. The CDR3 DNA is TGTGCCTGGAGCGCCCTCGGGCTTTTCACAGATATGCAGTATTTT.

This clone has just a few counts. The DNA of the CDR3 is TGTGCCACCAGCAGAAGTACGGGGGATTCACCCCTCCACTTT. It yields the protein CATSRSTGDSPLHF. This chain connects TRBV15 to TRBJ1-6; D might be TRBD1 (5 bases). V lost 2 bases and J 8 bases, leaving 10 bases between the germline ends. Germline V gene data show CDR1 as LNHNV and CDR2 as YYDKDF (reference sequence). The CDR3 is made up of 14 amino acids.

Sample share makes this clone medium-sized. The V and J genes are TRBV6-6 and TRBJ2-1, with 12 bases matching TRBD2. V shed 2 bases, J shed 0 bases, and the junction held 8 bases outside the gene matches. Germline lookup yields CDR1 MNHNY and CDR2 SVGAGI (reference sequence). This CDR3 comprises 19 residues. The CDR3 DNA reads TGTGCCAGCAGTTACAGACTAGCGGGAGCCCTATTCTCCTACAATGAGCAGTTCTTC. Amino acids: CASSYRLAGALFSYNEQFF.

This clone occurred many times. V usage is TRBV20-1 and J usage is TRBJ2-1; 14 bases are shared with TRBD2. The CDR3 consists of 14 residues. Germline assignment: CDR1 DFQATT and CDR2 SNEGSKA (reference sequence). J lost 7 bases, V lost 5 bases, and 4 bases had no gene match. This chain's CDR3 is CSAQTSGRANEQFF. DNA for the CDR3: TGCAGTGCTCAGACTAGCGGGAGGGCGAATGAGCAGTTCTTC.

The sample holds a few counts of this clone. The chain has TRBV20-1 and TRBJ1-1; D is possibly TRBD1 (5 bases). V was shortened by 7 bases and J by 10 bases, with 16 bases between the two germline ends. The CDR3 runs to 11 residues. CDR1 DFQATT and CDR2 SNEGSKA come from the germline V gene (reference sequence). CDR3 DNA: TGCAGTGTTGGGGGGAACACCGCAGCTTTCTTT. It codes for CSVGGNTAAFF.

This chain links TRBV20-1 with TRBJ1-1; unclear D gene. V lost 3 bases and J lost 0, with 11 bases in between. Germline values: CDR1 DFQATT, CDR2 SNEGSKA (reference sequence). This CDR3 region has 14 residues. CDR3 sequence reads: CSARRRKMNTEAFF. The CDR3 nucleotides read TGCAGTGCTAGGCGCAGAAAGATGAACACTGAAGCTTTCTTT.

This clone is medium-sized in the sample. The J gene is TRBJ2-6, the V gene TRBV6-6; 8 bases are a match to TRBD1. The J segment lost 3 bases and the V segment lost 2 bases, leaving 3 bases of the junction unmatched. The CDR3 totals 16 residues. Germline values: CDR1 MNHNY, CDR2 SVGAGI (reference sequence). The CDR3 loop reads CASSYAGGGGANVLTF. In nucleotides, the CDR3 is TGTGCCAGCAGTTACGCAGGGGGCGGTGGGGCCAACGTCCTGACTTTC.

The sample holds many counts of this clone. V gene TRBV27 combines with J gene TRBJ2-7, with TRBD2 matching over 7 bases. CDR3 size: 14 residues. The germline CDR1 and CDR2 sequences are MNHEY and SMNVEV (reference sequence). V lost 8 bases to trimming and J lost 3 bases; unmatched junction nucleotides: 10. This CDR3 reads CASLPRLADYEQYF. In nucleotides, the CDR3 is TGTGCCAGCCTTCCACGGCTAGCGGACTACGAGCAGTACTTC.

By proportion, this clone is medium-sized. The chain joins TRBV6-1 to TRBJ1-6, with a possible D match to TRBD1 (6 bases). CDR3 length: 17 amino acids. Germline values: CDR1 MNHNS, CDR2 SASEGT. V gave up 2 bases and J gave up 10 bases, with 21 bases separating them. As DNA, the CDR3 is TGTGCCAGCAGTGAAAGCTGGGCGGGGGGCTCAAACTCACCCCTCCACTTT. Translating gives CASSESWAGGSNSPLHF.

This clone was counted many times. The J gene is TRBJ2-3, the V gene TRBV7-3, with D unclear. Germline CDR1 and CDR2: SGHTA and FQGTGA. This CDR3 spans 13 amino acids. V gave up 5 bases and J gave up 9 bases, with 15 bases separating them. The CDR3 protein is CASSPDTSQTQYF. CDR3 in DNA: TGTGCCAGCAGCCCTGACACGAGTCAAACGCAGTATTTT.

This clone came up a few times. This rearrangement joins TRBV11-2 to TRBJ1-6, with 7 bases lining up with TRBD1. The CDR3 spans 16 residues. Per germline, CDR1 SGHAT and CDR2 FQNNGV. V gave up 1 base and J gave up 7 bases; unmatched junction bases: 7. The CDR3: CASSLVVGGVNSPLHF. CDR3 nucleotide sequence: TGTGCCAGCAGCTTAGTCGTAGGGGGCGTGAATTCACCCCTCCACTTT.

The chain employs TRBV6-1 and TRBJ1-5; D call uncertain. This CDR3 comprises 12 residues. Germline CDR1 MNHNS, CDR2 SASEGT. V lost 2 bases, J lost 9 bases, and 8 bases lay in between. The CDR3 loop is CASSELALPQHF. In DNA, the CDR3 is TGTGCCAGCAGTGAATTAGCCCTGCCCCAGCATTTT.

The chain employs TRBV18 and TRBJ1-2; the D gene is possibly TRBD1 (5 bases). There are 14 residues in the CDR3. Per germline, CDR1 KGHSH and CDR2 LQKENI. V dropped 6 bases and J dropped 5 bases, with 16 bases sitting between them. The CDR3 reads CASSRSQGIYGYTF. The CDR3 DNA reads as TGTGCCAGCTCTAGGTCCCAGGGCATTTATGGCTACACCTTC. The whole variable domain, filled in from reference TRBV18 and TRBJ1-2, reads NAGVMQNPRHLVRRRGQEARLRCSPMKGHSHVYWYRQLPEEGLKFMVYLQKENIIDESGMPKERFSAEFPKEGPSILRIQQVVRGDSAAYFCASSRSQGIYGYTFGSGTRLTVV.

This clone is categorized as medium-sized. The chain couples TRBV27 to TRBJ2-7; D perhaps matches TRBD1 (6 bases). Trimming took 8 bases from V and 0 from J, leaving 11 bases between them. CDR3 length equals 13 residues. Germline V lookup: CDR1 MNHEY, CDR2 SMNVEV (reference sequence). The CDR3 sequence is CASHGTSSYEQYF. In DNA, the CDR3 is TGTGCCAGCCACGGGACAAGCTCCTACGAGCAGTACTTC.

This clone was counted at least ten times. The V call is TRBV7-3, the J call TRBJ2-3, with D possibly being TRBD1 or TRBD2 (6 bases each). Germline V gene lookup returns CDR1 SGHTA and CDR2 FQGTGA. With 2 bases removed from V and 4 bases from J, the gap between germline ends came to 7 bases. This CDR3 has 13 amino acids. CDR3 sequence: CASSLGGPDTQYF. CDR3 coding DNA: TGTGCCAGCAGCTTAGGGGGGCCAGATACGCAGTATTTT.

This clone appeared a few times. V is TRBV28 and J is TRBJ2-7, with 7 bases aligning to TRBD1. Germline loops: CDR1 MDHEN, CDR2 SYDVKM. Losses at the gene ends were 5 bases for V and 2 bases for J; bases not matched to a gene: 9. This CDR3 is built from 15 residues. The CDR3 is CASSIAGTAAYEQYF. The CDR3 DNA reads TGTGCCAGCAGTATAGCCGGGACAGCGGCCTACGAGCAGTACTTC.

This clone was seen only a few times. Possible read error: a much larger clone is one base away. This CDR3 is also generated by other DNA sequences in the sample. This chain links TRBV25-1 with TRBJ2-2; tentative D call: TRBD2 (6 bases). CDR3 length equals 15 residues. The V gene's germline CDR1 is MGHDK and CDR2 SYGVNS. CDR3 sequence: CASSGGISNTGGLFF. CDR3 bases: TGTGCCAGCTCGGGCGGGATTTCGAACACCGGGGGGCTGTTTTTT.

This clone was observed a handful of times. This sequence joins TRBV27 and TRBJ2-3; TRBD1 matches 7 bases. There are 15 residues in the CDR3. Trimming took 2 bases from V and 0 from J; bases not matched to a gene: 2. Germline V gives CDR1 MNHEY, CDR2 SMNVEV (reference sequence). The CDR3 DNA follows: TGTGCCAGCAGTTTAAGGGGACAGAGCACAGATACGCAGTATTTT. Its protein is CASSLRGQSTDTQYF.

This chain uses TRBV9 with TRBJ2-1, with D possibly matching TRBD2 (6 bases). The CDR3 is 16 residues long. V was trimmed by 2 bases and J by 0 bases, leaving 12 bases between them. CDR1 and CDR2 from the germline V gene are SGDLS and YYNGEE. CDR3 region: CASSVSGLSSYNEQFF. Here the CDR3 DNA reads TGTGCCAGCAGCGTCAGCGGGCTAAGCTCCTACAATGAGCAGTTCTTC.

This clone showed up many times. The rearrangement uses TRBV30 and TRBJ1-5; D is unresolved. Trimming removed 3 bases from V and 0 bases from J, with 6 bases in between. The V gene's germline CDR1 is GTSNPN and CDR2 SVGIG (reference sequence). This CDR3 region has 13 residues. CDR3 in DNA: TGTGCCTGGAGCGCTTATAGCAATCAGCCCCAGCATTTT. Encoded protein: CAWSAYSNQPQHF.

This clone was found many times. The V and J genes are TRBV20-1 and TRBJ1-1; D is unresolved. V lost 2 bases and J 1 base, leaving 11 bases between the germline ends. The germline V gene has CDR1 DFQATT and CDR2 SNEGSKA (reference sequence). The CDR3 runs 14 residues. The CDR3 DNA sequence: TGCAGTGCTAGAACTGGGGTATCGAACACTGAAGCTTTCTTT. Its translation: CSARTGVSNTEAFF.

The V call is TRBV10-2, the J call TRBJ2-7; no definite D call. CDR3 size: 16 residues. In germline, CDR1 is WSHSY, CDR2 SAAADI. V was clipped by 3 bases and J by 2 bases, with 17 bases between them. In DNA, the CDR3 is TGCGCCAGCAGTGAACCCCAAATGGGGAATACCTACGAGCAGTACTTC. This sequence encodes CASSEPQMGNTYEQYF.

This clone was counted many times. With a much larger clone just one base away, this may be a read error. This sequence joins TRBV6-1 and TRBJ2-2; 9 positions agree with TRBD2. V lost 9 bases and J lost 6; bases outside the gene matches: 8. This CDR3 spans 14 amino acids. Germline CDR1 is MNHNS and CDR2 is SASEGT. In DNA form, the CDR3 reads TGTGCCAGTCGTAGCGGGAGAGGACCCGGGGAGCTGTTTTTT. Translated: CASRSGRGPGELFF.